Presented here are 27 T cell receptor beta chains from one specimen sequenced in a study of T-cell memory formation after mild COVID-19. One entry per CDR3 protein, called by TCRdb with MiXCR from the 5' RACE reads. This sample yields 300,000 to 350,000 distinct CDR3 sequences, of which about 13% are seen a single time; about a fifth belongs to the top ten. Sequenced input: PBMCs or a T cell subset sorted from them (not recorded which). The source of these receptors is a man aged 18 to 29 who had mild COVID-19 (a few samples of this study predate the infection). Cell type and time point are not known.

Only a few counts were recorded for this clonotype. This chain joins TRBV13 and TRBJ2-7; TRBD1 agrees at 7 bases. CDR1 and CDR2 (germline): PRHDT, FYEKMQ (reference sequence). The CDR3 runs to 14 residues. The V and J ends lost 6 bases and 0 bases, in that order; junction bases with no gene match: 5. Written as DNA, the CDR3 is TGTGCCAGCAGGACCTCAGGGGGCTCCTACGAGCAGTACTTC. Its translation is CASRTSGGSYEQYF.

This clonotype came up a few times. V is TRBV10-3 and J is TRBJ1-1; tentatively, D is TRBD1 (6 bases). CDR1 is ENHRY and CDR2 is SYGVKD in the germline V gene. Trimming cost V 2 bases and J 10 bases, with 14 bases left between them. The CDR3 loop spans 13 amino acids. CDR3 nucleotide sequence: TGTGCCATCAGTGAGGGGTCGAAGGACAGAGCTTTCTTT. Translation gives CAISEGSKDRAFF.

V is TRBV10-3 and J is TRBJ2-7; unclear D gene. CDR3 size: 12 residues. V shed 3 bases and J shed 0 bases, with 3 bases lying between them. Germline V lookup: CDR1 ENHRY, CDR2 SYGVKD. CDR3 amino acids: CAISDLSYEQYF. The CDR3 nucleotides read TGTGCCATCAGTGACCTCTCCTACGAGCAGTACTTC.

The J gene is TRBJ1-1, the V gene TRBV7-8; no clear D. This CDR3 is built from 16 residues. The V end was cut by 5 bases, the J end by 0 bases, with 16 bases between. Germline CDR1 SGHVS, CDR2 FQNEAQ. The CDR3 loop reads CASSKQNLTMNTEAFF. The CDR3 nucleotides read TGTGCCAGCAGCAAACAGAACTTGACCATGAACACTGAAGCTTTCTTT.

The chain has TRBV2 and TRBJ2-3; D is unresolved. The CDR3 spans 12 residues. Trimming pared 6 bases from V and 8 bases from J, leaving 12 bases between. CDR1 SNHLY and CDR2 FYNNEI come from the germline V gene. The CDR3 DNA sequence: TGTGCCAGCAGCCCGTCCCGGAGTACGCAGTATTTT. Protein sequence: CASSPSRSTQYF.

This clonotype was counted a few times. This rearrangement joins TRBV20-1 to TRBJ1-2, with a tentative D call TRBD1 (6 bases). The CDR3 is 13 amino acids. Trimming pared 6 bases from V and 3 bases from J, leaving 14 bases between. Germline V lookup: CDR1 DFQATT, CDR2 SNEGSKA (reference sequence). The CDR3 protein is CSALDREDYGYTF. The CDR3 coding sequence is TGCAGTGCGTTGGACAGAGAAGACTATGGCTACACCTTC.

This clonotype turned up a few times. The V call is TRBV24-1, the J call TRBJ1-6, with unresolved D. V was clipped by 5 bases and J by 10 bases, with 11 bases between them. CDR3 size: 13 residues. From germline, CDR1 is KGHDR and CDR2 SFDVKD. The CDR3, as DNA: TGTGCCACCAGTGCAAAGGGCGGCTCACCCCTCCACTTT. Protein sequence: CATSAKGGSPLHF.

In this sample, this clonotype turned up a few times. V gene TRBV4-1 combines with J gene TRBJ1-2; 9 nucleotides line up with TRBD1. The junction had 12 bases not matched to a gene; V was cut back by 3 bases and J by 7 bases. Germline CDR1 is MGHRA and CDR2 is YSYEKL. This CDR3 region has 16 residues. This CDR3 reads CASSHGLRTGDRGYTF. CDR3 in DNA: TGCGCCAGCAGCCACGGGCTTAGGACAGGGGATCGTGGCTACACCTTC.

CDR3 loop: CASSLVLDIQYSQYF. The CDR3 nucleotides are TGTGCCAGCAGCTTGGTATTGGACATCCAATATTCCCAGTACTTC. This chain joins TRBV5-6 and TRBJ2-5; D possibly corresponds to TRBD1 (5 bases). The CDR3 length is 15 residues. Trimming removed 0 bases from V and 9 bases from J, with 18 bases in between. Germline CDR1 reads SGHDT; CDR2 reads YYEEEE.

This clonotype came up a few times. The chain carries TRBV6-5 and TRBJ1-1; no clear D gene. This CDR3 is 13 amino acids long. The germline V gene has CDR1 MNHEY and CDR2 SVGAGI. Trimming took 2 bases from V and 3 from J, leaving 7 bases between them. The CDR3 DNA is TGTGCCAGCAGTTACGGCGGAGACACTGAAGCTTTCTTT. Protein: CASSYGGDTEAFF.

The chain couples TRBV4-3 to TRBJ1-5, with D possibly TRBD1 on 6 matching bases. The V end was cut by 0 bases, the J end by 1 base, with 7 bases between. Germline CDR1 reads LGHNA; CDR2 reads YSLEER. This CDR3 is 15 amino acids long. CDR3 protein: CASSQERGSNQPQHF. In nucleotides, the CDR3 is TGCGCCAGCAGCCAAGAGAGGGGGAGCAATCAGCCCCAGCATTTT.

This clonotype was recorded a few times. J is TRBJ2-3 and V is TRBV10-3; 9 bases are shared with TRBD1. The CDR3 spans 14 residues. V was clipped by 8 bases and J by 2 bases; unmatched bases: 5. In germline, CDR1 is ENHRY, CDR2 SYGVKD. In DNA, the CDR3 is TGTGCCATCGGACAGGGGACGAACACAGATACGCAGTATTTT. It encodes CAIGQGTNTDTQYF.

This clonotype has ten or more counts. The chain is built from TRBV7-8 and TRBJ2-3, with D possibly TRBD2 on 5 matching bases. The length of the CDR3 is 16 residues. The germline CDR1 and CDR2 sequences are SGHVS and FQNEAQ. Trimming cost V 0 bases and J 6 bases, with 16 bases left between them. The chain's CDR3 is CASSLAFGSREDTQYF. CDR3 nucleotides: TGTGCCAGCAGCTTAGCTTTCGGATCGAGGGAGGATACGCAGTATTTT. Complete variable domain (other parts from reference TRBV7-8 and TRBJ2-3): GAGVSQSPRYKVAKRGQDVALRCDPISGHVSLFWYQQALGQGPEFLTYFQNEAQLDKSGLPSDRFFAERPEGSVSTLKIQRTQQEDSAVYLCASSLAFGSREDTQYFGPGTRLTVL.

The chain employs TRBV7-8 and TRBJ2-7, with 13 bases aligning to TRBD2. J lost 1 base, V lost 5 bases, and 11 bases had no gene match. The CDR3 contains 18 residues. The germline CDR1 and CDR2 sequences are SGHVS and FQNEAQ. This chain's CDR3 is CASSPRIVTSGGSYEQYF. The CDR3 coding sequence is TGTGCCAGCAGCCCCCGGATAGTGACTAGCGGGGGGTCCTACGAGCAGTACTTC.

The CDR3 DNA reads as TGTGCCAGCAGCTTGTCCCAGGCAGGGACCGGGGAGCTGTTTTTT. Translated, it gives CASSLSQAGTGELFF. This rearrangement joins TRBV11-2 to TRBJ2-2; weak D call: TRBD1 (5 bases). Germline CDR1 is SGHAT and CDR2 is FQNNGV. V shed 3 bases and J shed 5 bases, with 13 bases lying between them. This CDR3 is 15 amino acids long.

This rearrangement joins TRBV20-1 to TRBJ1-5; D gene ambiguous. CDR1 DFQATT and CDR2 SNEGSKA come from the germline V gene (reference sequence). The germline V and J ends were trimmed by 0 bases and 3 bases, with 9 bases remaining between them. The CDR3 has 14 residues. In nucleotides, the CDR3 is TGCAGTGCTAGAGAGGCACGGAACAATCAGCCCCAGCATTTT. Translated, it gives CSAREARNNQPQHF.

This clonotype was detected only a few times. The chain carries TRBV7-2 and TRBJ2-5, with 12 bases aligning to TRBD2. CDR1 is SGHTA and CDR2 is FQGNSA in the germline V gene. This CDR3 contains 16 residues. V shed 0 bases, J shed 5 bases, and the junction held 4 bases outside the gene matches. This CDR3 is CASSLATSGGWETQYF. The CDR3 coding sequence is TGTGCCAGCAGCTTAGCGACTAGCGGGGGCTGGGAGACCCAGTACTTC.

This clonotype occurred a few times. The chain employs TRBV4-1 and TRBJ1-4; D unclear. V was shortened by 1 base and J by 6 bases, with 18 bases between the two germline ends. Germline V gene data show CDR1 as MGHRA and CDR2 as YSYEKL. The CDR3 covers 17 residues. CDR3 residues: CASSQAPLLGADEKLFF. CDR3 bases: TGCGCCAGCAGCCAAGCCCCGTTGCTGGGCGCGGATGAAAAACTGTTTTTT.

This clonotype was seen a few times. The rearrangement links TRBV6-5 to TRBJ1-6; D is uncertain. The CDR3 runs 17 residues. Germline lookup yields CDR1 MNHEY and CDR2 SVGAGI. Trimming took off 0 bases at V and 8 bases at J, with 17 bases between the two ends. CDR3 amino acids: CASSYSRLPPTHSPLHF. The CDR3 DNA follows: TGTGCCAGCAGTTACTCCAGACTTCCACCCACCCATTCACCCCTCCACTTT.

This rearrangement joins TRBV5-4 to TRBJ2-5; 7 bases are shared with TRBD1. V dropped 2 bases and J dropped 1; count of bases not matched to a gene: 2. Germline V lookup: CDR1 SGHNT, CDR2 YYREEE (reference sequence). CDR3 length equals 14 residues. The DNA of the CDR3 is TGTGCCAGCAGCTTCCAGGGGGTCCAAGAGACCCAGTACTTC. Protein sequence: CASSFQGVQETQYF.

The V call is TRBV18, the J call TRBJ1-6, with 9 bases identical to TRBD1. The length of the CDR3 is 12 residues. Germline V gene lookup returns CDR1 KGHSH and CDR2 LQKENI. Unmatched junction bases numbered 2, after V lost 4 bases and J lost 13 bases. The DNA of the CDR3 is TGTGCCAGCTCACGGGACAGGGATCCCCTCCACTTT. Its protein product is CASSRDRDPLHF.

This clonotype showed up just a few times. V is TRBV11-2 and J is TRBJ2-3, with D tentatively TRBD2 (7 bases). With 3 bases removed from V and 4 bases from J, the gap between germline ends came to 11 bases. The CDR3 runs to 14 residues. CDR1 is SGHAT, CDR2 FQNNGV, per germline. The CDR3 coding sequence is TGTGCCAGCAGCTTGGGGGCGGGGGCAGATACGCAGTATTTT. Its protein product is CASSLGAGADTQYF.

This clonotype appeared a few times. V is TRBV5-6 and J is TRBJ1-4, with D tentatively TRBD1 (5 bases). The CDR3 spans 16 residues. The germline gives CDR1 SGHDT, CDR2 YYEEEE. Trimming removed 4 bases at V and 0 bases at J, with 13 bases between. As DNA, the CDR3 is TGTGCCAGCAGCCCACGGAGGGACGCAACTAATGAAAAACTGTTTTTT. This codes for CASSPRRDATNEKLFF.

The chain is built from TRBV3-1 and TRBJ2-5, with 11 bases matching TRBD2. The germline V gene encodes CDR1 LGHDT and CDR2 YNNKEL (reference sequence). J lost 1 base, V lost 3 bases, and 10 bases had no gene match. The CDR3 contains 18 residues. CDR3 amino acids: CASSHKAGTSGPQETQYF. Written as DNA, the CDR3 is TGTGCCAGCAGCCACAAGGCAGGGACTAGCGGACCCCAAGAGACCCAGTACTTC.

This chain links TRBV15 with TRBJ2-3, with D tentatively TRBD2 (6 bases). The CDR3 has 16 residues. CDR1 and CDR2 from the germline V gene are LNHNV and YYDKDF (reference sequence). Trimming pared 3 bases from V and 0 bases from J, leaving 13 bases between. The CDR3 here is CATSRPLAASTDTQYF. The CDR3 nucleotides are TGTGCCACCAGCAGGCCTTTAGCGGCTAGCACAGATACGCAGTATTTT.

At least ten counts were recorded for this clonotype. J is TRBJ2-7 and V is TRBV29-1; no clear D. Germline V CDR1 and CDR2: SQVTM, ANQGSEA. With 5 bases removed from V and 3 bases from J, the gap between germline ends came to 5 bases. The CDR3 has 10 amino acids. The CDR3 sequence: CSVWSYEQYV. CDR3 sequence (DNA): TGCAGCGTTTGGAGCTACGAGCAGTACGTC.

This clonotype was counted many times. The rearrangement joins TRBV6-6 to TRBJ2-2; unclear D gene. Looked up from germline, CDR1 is MNHNY and CDR2 is SVGAGI (reference sequence). Trimming left V 7 bases short and J 5 bases short, with 11 bases between. The CDR3 extends over 13 amino acids. The CDR3 DNA sequence: TGTGCCAGCATAGGACGGCTTACCGGGGAGCTGTTTTTT. Encoded protein: CASIGRLTGELFF.